This TCR beta chain was recovered during a study of blood T cell repertoires in COVID-19 (dated by TCRdb to 2018 to 2020). The study in broad terms: Collaborator samples came from the United States, Italy and Spain and covered acute and convalescent phases of COVID-19. The material from the prospective study consisted of cDNA or gDNA derived from T cells, B-cell-depleted T cells, or PBMCs. Subjects who had been exposed to COVID-19, were actively infected with it, or had recovered from it provided the deeply sampled blood TCRbeta repertoires that made up the dataset. The repertoires were made available in a free public database intended to serve as a resource for research on the immune response to SARS-CoV-2. The samples were drawn from the first 160 participants of the ongoing ImmuneRACE study and from about 1,200 subjects provided by 6 global collaborators. Nearly every sample came with metadata listing a de-identified subject ID, COVID-19 status, age in years and sex. HLA class I and class II types, where available, came from metadata supplied by the sample provider rather than from assay-based typing. Here is what the overall study found, with its caveats: How much clinical and demographic metadata was included differed by source and by participant, and the metadata was provided uncurated.

The immunoSEQ Assay, a bias-controlled multiplex PCR, was used to amplify TCRbeta CDR3 regions from genomic DNA. The original methods were these. The number of nucleated cells in each sample was estimated from the amplification of reference gene primers within the assay. To quantify the absolute abundance of each unique TCRbeta CDR3 rearrangement, sequence reads were collapsed and filtered. Productive Simpson clonality was computed per sample as the square root of Simpson's diversity index over productive rearrangements. Here the immuneACCESS table is served through TCRdb, limited to in-frame sequences with V and J called. Missing clones are a known gap in these copies; in checked studies unresolved V genes cover under half, and the rest lacks a known reason. V, J and clone size reflect that table, while D and trimming were determined from the DNA. A total of about 300,000 clones appear in this sample, roughly 88% of them only once. The top ten clones comprise roughly 6.9% of the sample.

A second Seattle source provided samples from volunteer blood donors who had recovered from COVID-19. Collaborating institutions collected whole blood in K2EDTA tubes following their own protocols. For TCRbeta analysis, collaborator samples were shipped as frozen whole blood, as isolated PBMCs, or as DNA extracted from either sample type. CDR1 MNHEY and CDR2 SMNVEV were looked up in the germline V gene (reference sequence). Germline trimming amounts to 3 bases on V and 5 bases on J, with 8 as the count of junction bases outside the gene matches. The cysteine opens and the phenylalanine closes a CDR3 of 15 amino acids. Kept here is only the CDR3 DNA, which spans 45 bases and is read in frame from base 1. As for this clone: Its specific antigen is unknown. Base qualities are missing; no much larger clone stands one base away.

The receptor was derived from a woman in her 30s who had recovered from COVID-19. The specimen was peripheral blood. This receptor chain uses TRBV27 and TRBJ2-7; TRBD1 agrees with 9 junctional bases. For the CDR3, the sequence is CASSLPGTGINEQYF. The bases are TGTGCCAGCAGTTTGCCCGGGACAGGGATCAACGAGCAGTACTTC.